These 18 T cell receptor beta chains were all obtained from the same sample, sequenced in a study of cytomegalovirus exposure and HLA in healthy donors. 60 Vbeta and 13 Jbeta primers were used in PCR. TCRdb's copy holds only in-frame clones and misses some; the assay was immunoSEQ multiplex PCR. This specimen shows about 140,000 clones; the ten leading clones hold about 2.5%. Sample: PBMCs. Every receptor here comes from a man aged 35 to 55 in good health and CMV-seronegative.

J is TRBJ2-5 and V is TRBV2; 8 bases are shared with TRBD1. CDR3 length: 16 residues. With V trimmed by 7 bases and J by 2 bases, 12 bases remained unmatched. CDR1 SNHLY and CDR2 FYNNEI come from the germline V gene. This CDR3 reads CASTGQGTGEQETQYF. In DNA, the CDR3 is TGTGCCAGCACGGGTCAAGGGACAGGCGAACAAGAGACCCAGTACTTC.

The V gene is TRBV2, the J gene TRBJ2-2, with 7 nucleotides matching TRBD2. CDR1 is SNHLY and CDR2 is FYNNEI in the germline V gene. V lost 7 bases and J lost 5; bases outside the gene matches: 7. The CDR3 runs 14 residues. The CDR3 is CASKGGGRTGELFF. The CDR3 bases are TGTGCCAGCAAAGGCGGGGGAAGGACCGGGGAGCTGTTTTTT. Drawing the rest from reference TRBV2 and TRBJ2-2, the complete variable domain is EPEVTQTPSHQVTQMGQEVILRCVPISNHLYFYWYRQILGQKVEFLVSFYNNEISEKSEIFDDQFSVERPDGSNFTLKIRSTKLEDSAMYFCASKGGGRTGELFFGEGSRLTVL.

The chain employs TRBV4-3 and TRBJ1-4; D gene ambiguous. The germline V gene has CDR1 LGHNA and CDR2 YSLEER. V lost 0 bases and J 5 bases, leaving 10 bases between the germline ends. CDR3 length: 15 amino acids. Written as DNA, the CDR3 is TGCGCCAGCAGCCAAGATTGGGAGGGAAATGAAAAACTGTTTTTT. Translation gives CASSQDWEGNEKLFF.

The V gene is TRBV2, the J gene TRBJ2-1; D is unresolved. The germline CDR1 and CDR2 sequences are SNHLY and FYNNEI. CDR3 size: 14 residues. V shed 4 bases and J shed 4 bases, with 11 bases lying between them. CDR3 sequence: CASSALTVYNEQFF. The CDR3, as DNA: TGTGCCAGCAGTGCTCTAACAGTATACAATGAGCAGTTCTTC.

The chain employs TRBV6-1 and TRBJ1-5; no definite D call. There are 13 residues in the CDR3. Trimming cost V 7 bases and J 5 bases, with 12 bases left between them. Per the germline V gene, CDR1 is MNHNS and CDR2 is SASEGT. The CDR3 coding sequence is TGTGCCAGCACCGGAGGGTTTTATCAGCCCCAGCATTTT. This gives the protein CASTGGFYQPQHF.

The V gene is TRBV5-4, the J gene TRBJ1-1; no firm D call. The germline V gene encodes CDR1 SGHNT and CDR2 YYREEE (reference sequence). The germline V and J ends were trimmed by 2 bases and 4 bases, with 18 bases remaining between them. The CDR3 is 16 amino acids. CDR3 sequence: CASSFGRLGVGTEAFF. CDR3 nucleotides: TGTGCCAGCAGCTTTGGTCGTCTGGGAGTAGGCACTGAAGCTTTCTTT.

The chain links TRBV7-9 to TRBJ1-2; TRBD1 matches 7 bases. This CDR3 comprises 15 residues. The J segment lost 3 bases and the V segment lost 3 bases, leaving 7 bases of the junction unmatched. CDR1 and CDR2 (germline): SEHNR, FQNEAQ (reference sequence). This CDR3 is CASSFTRGTDYGYTF. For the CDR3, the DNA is TGTGCCAGCAGCTTCACTCGCGGGACAGACTATGGCTACACCTTC.

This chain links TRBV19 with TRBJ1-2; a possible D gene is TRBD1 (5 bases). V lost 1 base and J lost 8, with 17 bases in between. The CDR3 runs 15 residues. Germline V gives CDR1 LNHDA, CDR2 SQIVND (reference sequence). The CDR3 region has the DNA TGTGCCAGTAGTATAGCCCTCTTGGACACGAGGGGCTACACCTTC. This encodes CASSIALLDTRGYTF.

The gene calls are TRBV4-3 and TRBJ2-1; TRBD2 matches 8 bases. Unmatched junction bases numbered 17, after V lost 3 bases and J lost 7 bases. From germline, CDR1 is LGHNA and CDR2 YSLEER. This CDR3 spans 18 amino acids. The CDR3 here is CASSHAFGGGSAGNEQFF. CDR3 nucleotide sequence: TGCGCCAGCAGCCATGCTTTCGGCGGGGGGTCCGCTGGAAATGAGCAGTTCTTC.

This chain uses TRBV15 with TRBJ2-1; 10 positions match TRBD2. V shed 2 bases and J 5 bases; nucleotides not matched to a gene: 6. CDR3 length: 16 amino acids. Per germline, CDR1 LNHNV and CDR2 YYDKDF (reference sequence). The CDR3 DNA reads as TGTGCCACCAGCAGATTTCGGACTAGCGGAAACAATGAGCAGTTCTTC. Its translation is CATSRFRTSGNNEQFF.

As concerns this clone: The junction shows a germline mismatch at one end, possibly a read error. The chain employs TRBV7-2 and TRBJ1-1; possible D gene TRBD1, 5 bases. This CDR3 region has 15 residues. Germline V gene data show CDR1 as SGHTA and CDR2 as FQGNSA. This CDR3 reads CASSSAQGLKTEAFF. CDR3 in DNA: TGTGCCAGCAGCTCGGCTCAGGGCTTGAAAACTGAAGCTTTCTTT. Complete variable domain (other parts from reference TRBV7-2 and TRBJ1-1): GAGVSQSPSNKVTEKGKDVELRCDPISGHTALYWYRQSLGQGLEFLIYFQGNSAPDKSGLPSDRFSAERTGGSVSTLTIQRTQQEDSAVYLCASSSAQGLKTEAFFGQGTRLTVV.

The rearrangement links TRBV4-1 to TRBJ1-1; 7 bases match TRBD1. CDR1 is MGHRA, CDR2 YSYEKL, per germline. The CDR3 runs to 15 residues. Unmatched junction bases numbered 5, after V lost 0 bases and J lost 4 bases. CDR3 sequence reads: CASSQDTGDGTEAFF. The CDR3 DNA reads TGCGCCAGCAGCCAAGACACAGGGGACGGCACTGAAGCTTTCTTT.

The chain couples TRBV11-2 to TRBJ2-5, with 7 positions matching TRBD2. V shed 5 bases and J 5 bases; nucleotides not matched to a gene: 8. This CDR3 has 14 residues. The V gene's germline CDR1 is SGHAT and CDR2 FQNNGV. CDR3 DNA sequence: TGTGCCAGCAGCGTCACTAGCGCTCGGGAGACCCAGTACTTC. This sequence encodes CASSVTSARETQYF.

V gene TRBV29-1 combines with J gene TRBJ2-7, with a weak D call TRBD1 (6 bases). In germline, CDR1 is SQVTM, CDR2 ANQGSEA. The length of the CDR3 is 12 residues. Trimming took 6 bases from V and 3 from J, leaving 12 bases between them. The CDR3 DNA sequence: TGCAGCGTAGGAGGACAGCTCTACGAGCAGTACTTC. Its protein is CSVGGQLYEQYF.

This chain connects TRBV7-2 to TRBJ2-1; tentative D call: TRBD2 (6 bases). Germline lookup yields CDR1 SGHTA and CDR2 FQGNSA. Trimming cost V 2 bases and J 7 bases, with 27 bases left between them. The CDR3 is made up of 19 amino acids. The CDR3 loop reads CASSLLSGNSGGRRNEQFF. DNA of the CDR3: TGTGCCAGCAGCTTACTTTCGGGGAATAGCGGTGGTAGGAGAAATGAGCAGTTCTTC.

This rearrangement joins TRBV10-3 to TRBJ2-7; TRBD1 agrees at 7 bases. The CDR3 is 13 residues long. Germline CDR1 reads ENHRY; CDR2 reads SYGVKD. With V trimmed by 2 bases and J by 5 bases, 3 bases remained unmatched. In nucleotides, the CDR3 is TGTGCCATCAGTGAGGTAGGGGGCAACGAGCAGTACTTC. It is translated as CAISEVGGNEQYF.

This CDR3 reads CASSETGQGIIVDEQYF. The CDR3 nucleotides are TGTGCCAGCAGTGAAACAGGACAGGGGATTATCGTTGACGAGCAGTACTTC. The chain couples TRBV6-4 to TRBJ2-7, with TRBD1 matching 9 bases. The CDR3 extends over 17 amino acids. J lost 5 bases, V lost 3 bases, and 14 bases had no gene match. Looked up from germline, CDR1 is MRHNA and CDR2 is SNTAGT.

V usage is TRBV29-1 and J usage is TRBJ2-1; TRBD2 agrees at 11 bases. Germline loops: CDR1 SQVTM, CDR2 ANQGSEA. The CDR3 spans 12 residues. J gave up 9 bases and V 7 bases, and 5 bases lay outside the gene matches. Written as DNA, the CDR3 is TGCAGCGCAGGACTAGCGGGTTTTGAGCAGTTCTTC. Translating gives CSAGLAGFEQFF.